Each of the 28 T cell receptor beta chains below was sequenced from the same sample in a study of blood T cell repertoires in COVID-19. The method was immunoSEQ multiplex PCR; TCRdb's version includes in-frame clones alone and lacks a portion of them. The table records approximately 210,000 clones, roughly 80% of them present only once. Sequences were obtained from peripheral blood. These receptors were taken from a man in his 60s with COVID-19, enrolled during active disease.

In nucleotides, the CDR3 is TGTGCCAGCAGCCAAGTCAGACTAGCGAGCACAGATACGCAGTATTTT. Its translation: CASSQVRLASTDTQYF. The chain is built from TRBV3-1 (or the pseudogene TRBV3-2) and TRBJ2-3; TRBD2 matches 8 bases. The CDR3 is 16 residues long. Germline-derived CDR1 and CDR2 are LGHDT and YNNKEL (reference sequence). Trimming took 1 base from V and 0 from J; bases not matched to a gene: 3.

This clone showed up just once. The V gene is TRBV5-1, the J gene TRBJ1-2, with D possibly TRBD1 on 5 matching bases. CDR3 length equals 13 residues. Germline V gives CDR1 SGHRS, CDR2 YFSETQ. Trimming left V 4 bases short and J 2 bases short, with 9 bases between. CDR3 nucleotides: TGCGCCAGCAGCCAAGGACAAAACTATGGCTACACCTTC. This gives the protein CASSQGQNYGYTF.

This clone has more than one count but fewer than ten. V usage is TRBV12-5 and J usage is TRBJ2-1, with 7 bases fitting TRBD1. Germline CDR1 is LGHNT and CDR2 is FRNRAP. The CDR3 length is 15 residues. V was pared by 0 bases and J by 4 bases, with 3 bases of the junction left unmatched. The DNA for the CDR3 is TGTGCTAGTGGTTTGGTACAGGGGAGTTACAATGAGCAGTTCTTC. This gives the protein CASGLVQGSYNEQFF. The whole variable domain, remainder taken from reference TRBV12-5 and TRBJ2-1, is DARVTQTPRHKVTEMGQEVTMRCQPILGHNTVFWYRQTMMQGLELLAYFRNRAPLDDSGMPKDRFSAEMPDATLATLKIQPSEPRDSAVYFCASGLVQGSYNEQFFGPGTRLTVL.

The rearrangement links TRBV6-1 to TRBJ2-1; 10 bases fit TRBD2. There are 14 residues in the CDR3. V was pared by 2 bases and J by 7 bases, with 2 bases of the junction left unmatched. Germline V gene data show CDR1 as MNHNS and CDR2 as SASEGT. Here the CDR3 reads CASSESGRGNEQFF. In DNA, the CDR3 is TGTGCCAGCAGTGAAAGCGGGAGGGGTAATGAGCAGTTCTTC.

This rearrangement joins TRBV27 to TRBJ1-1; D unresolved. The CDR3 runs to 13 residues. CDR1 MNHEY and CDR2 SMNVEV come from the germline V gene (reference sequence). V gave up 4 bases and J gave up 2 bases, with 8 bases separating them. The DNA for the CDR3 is TGTGCCAGCAGTTCCTACTCCAACACTGAAGCTTTCTTT. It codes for CASSSYSNTEAFF.

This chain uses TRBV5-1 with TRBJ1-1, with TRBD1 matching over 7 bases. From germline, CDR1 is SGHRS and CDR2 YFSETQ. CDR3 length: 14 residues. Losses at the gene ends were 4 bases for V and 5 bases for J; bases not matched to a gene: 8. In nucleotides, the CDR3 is TGCGCCAGCAGCCCCAGACAGGGTCGGACTGAAGCTTTCTTT. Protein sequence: CASSPRQGRTEAFF.

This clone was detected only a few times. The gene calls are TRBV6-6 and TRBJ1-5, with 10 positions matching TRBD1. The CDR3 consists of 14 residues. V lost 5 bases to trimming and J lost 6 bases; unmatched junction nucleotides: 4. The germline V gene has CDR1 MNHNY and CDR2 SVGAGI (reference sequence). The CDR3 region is CASSRQGARQPQHF. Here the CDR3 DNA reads TGTGCCAGCAGTCGACAGGGGGCTCGTCAGCCCCAGCATTTT.

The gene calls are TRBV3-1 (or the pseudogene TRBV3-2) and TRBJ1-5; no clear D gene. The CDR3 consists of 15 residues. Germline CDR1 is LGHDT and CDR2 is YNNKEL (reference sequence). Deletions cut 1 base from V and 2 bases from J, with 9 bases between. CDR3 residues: CASSQGGGGNQPQHF. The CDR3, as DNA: TGTGCCAGCAGCCAAGGGGGAGGTGGCAATCAGCCCCAGCATTTT.

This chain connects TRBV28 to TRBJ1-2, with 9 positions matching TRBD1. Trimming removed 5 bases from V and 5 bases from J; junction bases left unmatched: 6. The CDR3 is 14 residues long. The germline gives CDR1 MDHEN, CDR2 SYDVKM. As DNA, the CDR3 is TGTGCCAGCAGTATGGGGGGGACAGGGTATGGCTACACCTTC. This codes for CASSMGGTGYGYTF.

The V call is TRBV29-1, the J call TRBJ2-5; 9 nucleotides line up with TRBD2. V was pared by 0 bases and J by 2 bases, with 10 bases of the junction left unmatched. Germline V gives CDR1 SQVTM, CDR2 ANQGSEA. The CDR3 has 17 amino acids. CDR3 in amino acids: CSVEDGTSGPPQETQYF. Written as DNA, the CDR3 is TGCAGCGTTGAAGATGGAACTAGCGGGCCGCCGCAAGAGACCCAGTACTTC.

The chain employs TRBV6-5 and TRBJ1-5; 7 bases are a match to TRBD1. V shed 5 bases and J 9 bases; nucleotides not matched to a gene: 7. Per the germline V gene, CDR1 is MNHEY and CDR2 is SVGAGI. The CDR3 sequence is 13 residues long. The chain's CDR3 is CASSRPTGLPQHF. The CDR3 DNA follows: TGTGCCAGCAGTAGGCCGACAGGGCTGCCCCAGCATTTT.

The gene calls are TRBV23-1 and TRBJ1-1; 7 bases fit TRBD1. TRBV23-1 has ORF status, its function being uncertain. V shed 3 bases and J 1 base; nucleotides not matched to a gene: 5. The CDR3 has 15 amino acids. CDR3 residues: CASSHKTGTNTEAFF. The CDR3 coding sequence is TGCGCCAGCAGTCACAAGACAGGGACGAACACTGAAGCTTTCTTT.

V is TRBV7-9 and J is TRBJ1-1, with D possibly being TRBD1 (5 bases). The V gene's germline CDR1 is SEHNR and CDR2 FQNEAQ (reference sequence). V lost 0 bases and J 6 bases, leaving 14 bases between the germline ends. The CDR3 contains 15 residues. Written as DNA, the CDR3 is TGTGCCAGCAGCTTAGCGGACACCCGCAGCGCTGAAGCTTTCTTT. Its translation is CASSLADTRSAEAFF.

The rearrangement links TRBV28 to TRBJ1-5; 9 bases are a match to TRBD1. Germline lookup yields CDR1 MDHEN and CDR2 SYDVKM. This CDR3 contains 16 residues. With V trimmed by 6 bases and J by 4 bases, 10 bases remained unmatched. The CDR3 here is CASSTMTGGWNQPQHF. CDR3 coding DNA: TGTGCCAGCAGCACTATGACAGGGGGGTGGAATCAGCCCCAGCATTTT.

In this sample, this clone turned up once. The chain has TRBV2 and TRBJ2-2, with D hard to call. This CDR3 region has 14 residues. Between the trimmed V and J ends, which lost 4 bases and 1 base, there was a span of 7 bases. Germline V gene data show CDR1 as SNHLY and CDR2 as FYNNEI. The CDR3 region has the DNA TGTGCCAGCAGTGGGCGGATGAACACCGGGGAGCTGTTTTTT. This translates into CASSGRMNTGELFF.

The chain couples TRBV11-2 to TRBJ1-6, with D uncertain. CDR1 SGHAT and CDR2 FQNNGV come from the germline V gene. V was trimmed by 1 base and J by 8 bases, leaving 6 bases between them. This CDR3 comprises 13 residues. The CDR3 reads CASSLGLDSPLHF. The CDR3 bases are TGTGCCAGCAGCTTAGGACTCGATTCACCCCTCCACTTT.

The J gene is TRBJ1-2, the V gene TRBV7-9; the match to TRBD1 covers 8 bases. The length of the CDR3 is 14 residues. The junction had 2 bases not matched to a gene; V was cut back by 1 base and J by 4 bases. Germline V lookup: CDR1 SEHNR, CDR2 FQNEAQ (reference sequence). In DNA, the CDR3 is TGTGCCAGCAGCTTAGACAGGGGGTCCTATGGCTACACCTTC. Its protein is CASSLDRGSYGYTF.

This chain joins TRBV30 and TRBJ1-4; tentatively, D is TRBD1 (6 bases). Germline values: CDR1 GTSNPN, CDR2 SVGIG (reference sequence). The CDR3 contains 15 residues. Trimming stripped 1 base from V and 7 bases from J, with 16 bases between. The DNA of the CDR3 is TGTGCCTGGAGTGGGGAGGGGGGCCCCGGTGAAAAACTGTTTTTT. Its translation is CAWSGEGGPGEKLFF.

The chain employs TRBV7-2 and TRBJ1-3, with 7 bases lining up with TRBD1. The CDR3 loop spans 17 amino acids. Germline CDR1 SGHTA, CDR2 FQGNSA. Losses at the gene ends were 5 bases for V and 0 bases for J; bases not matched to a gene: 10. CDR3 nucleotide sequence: TGTGCCAGCAGCGTTCGACAGGGAGGAAGCTCTGGAAACACCATATATTTT. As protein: CASSVRQGGSSGNTIYF. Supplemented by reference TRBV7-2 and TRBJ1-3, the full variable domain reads GAGVSQSPSNKVTEKGKDVELRCDPISGHTALYWYRQSLGQGLEFLIYFQGNSAPDKSGLPSDRFSAERTGGSVSTLTIQRTQQEDSAVYLCASSVRQGGSSGNTIYFGEGSWLTVV.

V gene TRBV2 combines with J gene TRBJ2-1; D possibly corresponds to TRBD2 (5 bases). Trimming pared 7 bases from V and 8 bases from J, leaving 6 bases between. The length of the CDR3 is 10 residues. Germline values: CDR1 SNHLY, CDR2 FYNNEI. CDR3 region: CASKEDEQFF. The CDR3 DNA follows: TGTGCCAGCAAGGAGGATGAGCAGTTCTTC.

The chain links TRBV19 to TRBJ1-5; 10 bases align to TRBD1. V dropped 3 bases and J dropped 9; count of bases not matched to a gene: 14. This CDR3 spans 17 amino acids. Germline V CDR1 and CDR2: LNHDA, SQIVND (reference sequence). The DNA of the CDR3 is TGTGCCAGTAGTATTAGAGGACAGGGGGACGTCGGGAGGCCCCAGCATTTT. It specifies CASSIRGQGDVGRPQHF.

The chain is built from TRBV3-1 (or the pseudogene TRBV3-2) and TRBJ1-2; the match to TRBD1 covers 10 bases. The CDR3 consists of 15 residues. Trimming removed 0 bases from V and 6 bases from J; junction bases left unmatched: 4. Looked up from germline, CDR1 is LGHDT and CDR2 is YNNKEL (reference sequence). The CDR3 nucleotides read TGTGCCAGCAGCCAAGATCGGGGACAGGGGAATGGCTACACCTTC. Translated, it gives CASSQDRGQGNGYTF.

The CDR3 loop reads CASRDGQGYGYTF. The CDR3 DNA reads TGTGCCAGTAGGGACGGACAGGGGTATGGCTACACCTTC. The gene calls are TRBV19 and TRBJ1-2; 9 bases are a match to TRBD1. The CDR3 length is 13 residues. The trim removed 6 bases at V and 5 bases at J, leaving 4 bases unmatched. Germline CDR1 and CDR2: LNHDA and SQIVND (reference sequence).

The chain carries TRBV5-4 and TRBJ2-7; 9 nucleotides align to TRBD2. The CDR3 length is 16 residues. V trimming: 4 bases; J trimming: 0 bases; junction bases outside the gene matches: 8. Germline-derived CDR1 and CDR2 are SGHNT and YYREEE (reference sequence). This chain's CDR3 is CASSPGASGISYEQYF. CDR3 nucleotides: TGTGCCAGCAGCCCTGGGGCTAGCGGGATCTCCTACGAGCAGTACTTC.

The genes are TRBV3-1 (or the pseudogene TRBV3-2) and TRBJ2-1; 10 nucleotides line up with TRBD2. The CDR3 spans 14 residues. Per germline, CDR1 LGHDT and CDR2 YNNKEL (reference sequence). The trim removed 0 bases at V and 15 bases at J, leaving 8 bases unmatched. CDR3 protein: CASSQDSSGRIAFF. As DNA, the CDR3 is TGTGCCAGCAGCCAAGATAGTAGCGGGAGGATCGCGTTCTTC.

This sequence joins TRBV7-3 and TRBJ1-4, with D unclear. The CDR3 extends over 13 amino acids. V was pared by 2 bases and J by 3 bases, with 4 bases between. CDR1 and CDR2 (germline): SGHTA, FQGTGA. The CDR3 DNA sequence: TGTGCCAGCAGCTTACTTGCTAATGAAAAACTGTTTTTT. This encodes CASSLLANEKLFF.

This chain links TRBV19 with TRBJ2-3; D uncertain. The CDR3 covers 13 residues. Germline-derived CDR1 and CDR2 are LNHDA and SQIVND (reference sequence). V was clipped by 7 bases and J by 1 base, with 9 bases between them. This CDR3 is CASNALGTDTQYF. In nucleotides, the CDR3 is TGTGCCAGTAATGCTTTAGGCACAGATACGCAGTATTTT.

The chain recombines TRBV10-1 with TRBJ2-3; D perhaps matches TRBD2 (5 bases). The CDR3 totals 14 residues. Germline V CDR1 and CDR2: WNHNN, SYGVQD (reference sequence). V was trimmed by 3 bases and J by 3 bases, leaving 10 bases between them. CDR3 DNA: TGCGCCAGCAGTGAAGGGCCGGGGACAGATACGCAGTATTTT. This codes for CASSEGPGTDTQYF.